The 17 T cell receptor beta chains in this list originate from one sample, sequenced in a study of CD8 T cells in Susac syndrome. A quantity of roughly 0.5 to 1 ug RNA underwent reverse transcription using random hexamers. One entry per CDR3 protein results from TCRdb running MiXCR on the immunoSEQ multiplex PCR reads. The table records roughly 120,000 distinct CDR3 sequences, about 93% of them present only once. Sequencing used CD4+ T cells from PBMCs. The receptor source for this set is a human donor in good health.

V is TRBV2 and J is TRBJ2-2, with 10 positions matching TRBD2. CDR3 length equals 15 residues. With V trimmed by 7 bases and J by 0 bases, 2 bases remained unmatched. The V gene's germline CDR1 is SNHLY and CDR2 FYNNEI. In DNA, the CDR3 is TGTGCCAGCACTGGACTAGCGGCGAACACCGGGGAGCTGTTTTTT. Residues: CASTGLAANTGELFF.

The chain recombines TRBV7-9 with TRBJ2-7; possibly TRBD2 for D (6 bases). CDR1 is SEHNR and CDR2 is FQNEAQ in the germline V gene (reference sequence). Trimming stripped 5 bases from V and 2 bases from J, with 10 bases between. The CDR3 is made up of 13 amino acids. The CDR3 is CASSPLAPYEQYF. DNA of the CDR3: TGTGCCAGCAGCCCCCTAGCGCCCTACGAGCAGTACTTC. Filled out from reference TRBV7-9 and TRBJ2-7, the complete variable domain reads DTGVSQNPRHKITKRGQNVTFRCDPISEHNRLYWYRQTLGQGPEFLTYFQNEAQLEKSRLLSDRFSAERPKGSFSTLEIQRTEQGDSAMYLCASSPLAPYEQYFGPGTRLTVT.

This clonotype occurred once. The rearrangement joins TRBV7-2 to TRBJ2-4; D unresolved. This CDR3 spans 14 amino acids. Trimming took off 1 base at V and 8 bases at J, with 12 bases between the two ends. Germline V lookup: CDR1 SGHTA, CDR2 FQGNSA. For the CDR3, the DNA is TGTGCCAGCAGCTTAGGGTCAGTCCCAGACATTCAGTACTTC. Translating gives CASSLGSVPDIQYF.

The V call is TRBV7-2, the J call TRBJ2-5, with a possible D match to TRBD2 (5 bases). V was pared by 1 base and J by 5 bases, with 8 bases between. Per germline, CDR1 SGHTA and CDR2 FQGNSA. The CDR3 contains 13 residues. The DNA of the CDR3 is TGTGCCAGCAGCTTAGAGAGGGAGGAGACCCAGTACTTC. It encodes CASSLEREETQYF.

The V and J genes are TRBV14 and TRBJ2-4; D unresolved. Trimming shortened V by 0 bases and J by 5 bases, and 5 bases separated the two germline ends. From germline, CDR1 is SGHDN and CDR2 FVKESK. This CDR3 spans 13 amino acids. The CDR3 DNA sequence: TGTGCCAGCAGCCAAGATTTGGAAAACATTCAGTACTTC. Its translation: CASSQDLENIQYF.

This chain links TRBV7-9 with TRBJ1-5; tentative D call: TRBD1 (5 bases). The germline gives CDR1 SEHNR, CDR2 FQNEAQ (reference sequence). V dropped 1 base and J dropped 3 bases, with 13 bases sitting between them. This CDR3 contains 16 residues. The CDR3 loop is CASSLGVGAFNQPQHF. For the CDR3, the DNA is TGTGCCAGCAGCTTAGGGGTAGGGGCGTTCAATCAGCCCCAGCATTTT.

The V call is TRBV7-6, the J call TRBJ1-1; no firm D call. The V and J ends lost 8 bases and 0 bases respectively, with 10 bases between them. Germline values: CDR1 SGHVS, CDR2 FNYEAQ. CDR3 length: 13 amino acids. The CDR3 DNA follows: TGTGCCAGCTCCATTGATGTGAACACTGAAGCTTTCTTT. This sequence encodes CASSIDVNTEAFF.

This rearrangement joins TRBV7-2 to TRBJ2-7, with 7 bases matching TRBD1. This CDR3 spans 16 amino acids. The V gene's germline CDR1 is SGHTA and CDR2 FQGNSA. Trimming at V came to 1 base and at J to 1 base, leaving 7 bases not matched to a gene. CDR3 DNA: TGTGCCAGCAGCTTAGGATTGGGACAGAATTCCTACGAGCAGTACTTC. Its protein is CASSLGLGQNSYEQYF.

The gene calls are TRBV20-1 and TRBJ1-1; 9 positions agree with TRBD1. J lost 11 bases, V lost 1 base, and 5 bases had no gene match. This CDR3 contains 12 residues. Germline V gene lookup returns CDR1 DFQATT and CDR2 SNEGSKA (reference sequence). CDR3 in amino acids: CSARGQGGWAFF. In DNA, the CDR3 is TGCAGTGCTAGAGGACAGGGGGGATGGGCTTTCTTT.

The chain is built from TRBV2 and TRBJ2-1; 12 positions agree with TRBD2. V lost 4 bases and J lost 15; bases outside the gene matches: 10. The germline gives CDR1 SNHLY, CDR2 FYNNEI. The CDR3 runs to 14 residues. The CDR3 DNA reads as TGTGCCAGCAGTGGGACTAGCGGGACCCCTAAGCGGTTCTTC. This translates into CASSGTSGTPKRFF.

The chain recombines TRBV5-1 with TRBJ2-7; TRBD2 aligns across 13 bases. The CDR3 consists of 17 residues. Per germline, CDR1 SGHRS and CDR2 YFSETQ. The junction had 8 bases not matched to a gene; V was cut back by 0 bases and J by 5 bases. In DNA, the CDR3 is TGCGCCAGCAGCTTGGAAGGACTAGCGGGAGCATCCAACGAGCAGTACTTC. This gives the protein CASSLEGLAGASNEQYF.

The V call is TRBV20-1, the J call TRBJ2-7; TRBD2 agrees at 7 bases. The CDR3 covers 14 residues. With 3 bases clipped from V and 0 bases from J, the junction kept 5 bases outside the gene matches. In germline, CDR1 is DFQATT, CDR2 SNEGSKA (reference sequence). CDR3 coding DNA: TGCAGTGCTAGGGGCCCTAGCGGCTCCTACGAGCAGTACTTC. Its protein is CSARGPSGSYEQYF.

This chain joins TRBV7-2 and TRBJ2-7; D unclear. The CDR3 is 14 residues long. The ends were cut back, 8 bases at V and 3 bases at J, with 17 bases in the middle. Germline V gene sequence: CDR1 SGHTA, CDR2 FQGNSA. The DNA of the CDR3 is TGTGCCAGCGCTAGTGGCTCGCCCGGCTACGAGCAGTACTTC. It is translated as CASASGSPGYEQYF.

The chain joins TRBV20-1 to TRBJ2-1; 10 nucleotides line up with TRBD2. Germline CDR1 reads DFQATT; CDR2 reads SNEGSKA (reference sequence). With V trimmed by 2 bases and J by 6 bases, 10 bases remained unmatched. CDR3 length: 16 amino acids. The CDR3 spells CSARSLSGRASNEQFF. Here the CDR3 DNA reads TGCAGTGCTAGAAGCCTAAGCGGGAGGGCATCCAATGAGCAGTTCTTC.

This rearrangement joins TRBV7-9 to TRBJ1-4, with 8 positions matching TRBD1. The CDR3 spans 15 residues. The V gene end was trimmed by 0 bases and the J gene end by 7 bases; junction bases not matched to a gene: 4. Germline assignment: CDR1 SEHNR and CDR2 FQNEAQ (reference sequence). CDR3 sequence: CASSLATGGGEKLFF. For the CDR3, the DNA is TGTGCCAGCAGCTTAGCTACAGGGGGAGGTGAAAAACTGTTTTTT.

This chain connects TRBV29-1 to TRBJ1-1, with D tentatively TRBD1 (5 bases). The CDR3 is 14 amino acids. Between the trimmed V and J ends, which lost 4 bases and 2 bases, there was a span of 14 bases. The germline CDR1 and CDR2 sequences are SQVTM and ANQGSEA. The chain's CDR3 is CSVVRQTRNTEAFF. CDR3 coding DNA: TGCAGCGTTGTTAGACAGACTCGAAACACTGAAGCTTTCTTT.

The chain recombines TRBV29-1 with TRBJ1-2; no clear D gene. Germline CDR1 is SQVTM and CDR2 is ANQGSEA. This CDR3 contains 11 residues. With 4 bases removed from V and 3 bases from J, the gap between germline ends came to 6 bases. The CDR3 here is CSVGGDYGYTF. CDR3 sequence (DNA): TGCAGCGTTGGCGGGGACTATGGCTACACCTTC.